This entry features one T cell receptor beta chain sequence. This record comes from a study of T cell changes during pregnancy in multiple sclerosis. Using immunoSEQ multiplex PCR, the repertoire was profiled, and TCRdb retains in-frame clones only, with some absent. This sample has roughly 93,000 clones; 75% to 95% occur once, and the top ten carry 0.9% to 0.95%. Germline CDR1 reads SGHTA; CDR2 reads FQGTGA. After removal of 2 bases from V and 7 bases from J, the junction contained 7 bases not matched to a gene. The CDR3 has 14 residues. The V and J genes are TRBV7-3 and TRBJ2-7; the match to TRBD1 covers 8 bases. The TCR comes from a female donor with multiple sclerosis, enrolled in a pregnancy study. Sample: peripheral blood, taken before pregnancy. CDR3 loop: CASSLSQGAREQYF. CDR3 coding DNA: TGTGCCAGCAGCTTATCTCAGGGGGCGCGTGAGCAGTACTTC.